This T cell receptor beta chain emerged from a study of somatic mutations in cytotoxic T cells in rheumatoid arthritis. Overall study: After diagnosis, patient blood (30 ml EDTA) was drawn right away, before any treatment was given. The study, taken as a whole, reports: An increase in CD8+ clonality with age was seen in rheumatoid arthritis patients but not in healthy controls. A single CD8+ clone exceeded 20% of CD8+ cells in about an eighth of the 65 patients.

Concerning this clone itself: Antigen: not known.

The CDR3 is 18 amino acids. V was shortened by 0 bases and J by 3 bases, with 21 bases between the two germline ends. Germline CDR1 is MNHEY and CDR2 is SMNVEV (reference sequence). The protocol was immunoSEQ multiplex PCR, while the TCRdb copy is restricted to in-frame clones and leaves out a portion. The repertoire holds around 6,000 clones, with 70% to 80% as singletons. The chain couples TRBV27 to TRBJ2-7, with D perhaps matching TRBD1 (5 bases). This receptor was taken from a woman aged 70-85 years with rheumatoid arthritis. The specimen comprised CD8+ T cells sorted from blood, sampled at a follow-up visit. This chain's CDR3 is CASSLSVPVGHRSYEQYF. The CDR3 nucleotides are TGTGCCAGCAGTTTATCGGTCCCCGTCGGGCACAGGAGCTACGAGCAGTACTTC.